Below are 14 T cell receptor beta chains sequenced from a single sample in a study of blood T cell repertoires in COVID-19. Sequencing used immunoSEQ multiplex PCR; TCRdb keeps in-frame clones, though not all of them. This sample has roughly 220,000 clones, with roughly 81% found just once. Sequencing was carried out using peripheral blood. These receptors all come from a man aged 50 to 59 who had recovered from COVID-19.

The chain carries TRBV6-2 or TRBV6-3 and TRBJ1-5, with no clear D. V gave up 2 bases and J gave up 3 bases, with 11 bases separating them. From germline, CDR1 is MNHEY and CDR2 SVGEGT. The CDR3 length is 15 residues. The CDR3 loop reads CASSYEADYNQPQHF. The CDR3 nucleotides read TGTGCCAGCAGTTACGAAGCAGACTACAATCAGCCCCAGCATTTT.

This chain links TRBV25-1 with TRBJ2-5; tentatively, D is TRBD2 (6 bases). This CDR3 contains 14 residues. Trimming left V 3 bases short and J 5 bases short, with 13 bases between. The germline V gene encodes CDR1 MGHDK and CDR2 SYGVNS. In nucleotides, the CDR3 is TGTGCCAGCAGTGACGGCGGGACGGGGGAGACCCAGTACTTC. It yields the protein CASSDGGTGETQYF. The full variable domain, in which reference TRBV25-1 and TRBJ2-5 provide the parts outside the CDR3, is EADIYQTPRYLVIGTGKKITLECSQTMGHDKMYWYQQDPGMELHLIHYSYGVNSTEKGDLSSESTVSRIRTEHFPLTLESARPSHTSQYLCASSDGGTGETQYFGPGTRLLVL.

The rearrangement joins TRBV13 to TRBJ1-1; 9 positions agree with TRBD1. V shed 3 bases and J 1 base; nucleotides not matched to a gene: 6. The germline CDR1 and CDR2 sequences are PRHDT and FYEKMQ (reference sequence). The CDR3 spans 16 residues. DNA of the CDR3: TGTGCCAGCAGCTTCGCAAGGACAGGGGCGAACACTGAAGCTTTCTTT. The encoded protein is CASSFARTGANTEAFF.

CDR3 residues: CASSLDRVSNEQYF. Written as DNA, the CDR3 is TGTGCCAGCTCACTCGACAGGGTTTCCAACGAGCAGTACTTC. The V gene is TRBV18, the J gene TRBJ2-7, with 7 bases matching TRBD1. CDR3 length: 14 residues. CDR1 is KGHSH, CDR2 LQKENI, per germline. V lost 4 bases, J lost 5 bases, and 8 bases stayed unmatched.

This rearrangement joins TRBV28 to TRBJ1-4; 7 bases align to TRBD1. J was trimmed by 8 bases and V by 7 bases; bases with no gene match: 7. The germline V gene has CDR1 MDHEN and CDR2 SYDVKM. The CDR3 consists of 13 residues. As DNA, the CDR3 is TGTGCCAGCAAAGAGGGGGCGGAAGAAAAACTGTTTTTT. It specifies CASKEGAEEKLFF.

The V gene is TRBV6-1, the J gene TRBJ2-7; 9 nucleotides match TRBD2. This CDR3 is built from 15 residues. The V and J ends lost 1 base and 4 bases, in that order; junction bases with no gene match: 5. Germline values: CDR1 MNHNS, CDR2 SASEGT. CDR3 amino acids: CASSEEAGGFYEQYF. In DNA, the CDR3 is TGTGCCAGCAGTGAAGAAGCGGGAGGTTTTTACGAGCAGTACTTC.

This clone was found once. The chain carries TRBV3-1 (or the pseudogene TRBV3-2) and TRBJ1-1; 7 bases line up with TRBD1. The CDR3 runs 17 residues. The trim removed 0 bases at V and 0 bases at J, leaving 7 bases unmatched. From germline, CDR1 is LGHDT and CDR2 YNNKEL (reference sequence). The CDR3 reads CASSQDWGTAVNTEAFF. For the CDR3, the DNA is TGTGCCAGCAGCCAAGATTGGGGGACAGCTGTGAACACTGAAGCTTTCTTT.

The count of this clone is one. V usage is TRBV28 and J usage is TRBJ1-2; 7 bases are shared with TRBD1. The germline gives CDR1 MDHEN, CDR2 SYDVKM. The CDR3 runs 12 residues. V lost 2 bases and J lost 8; bases outside the gene matches: 2. The CDR3 coding sequence is TGTGCCAGCAGTTTAAAGGGGGCCGGCTACACCTTC. Encoded protein: CASSLKGAGYTF.

The chain recombines TRBV6-1 with TRBJ1-3, with D possibly being TRBD1 (5 bases). CDR1 MNHNS and CDR2 SASEGT come from the germline V gene. The CDR3 length is 13 residues. V was cut by 6 bases and J by 4 bases, with 10 bases left in between. In DNA form, the CDR3 reads TGTGCCAGCAGCTCAGGGTTCGGAAACACCATATATTTT. Protein product: CASSSGFGNTIYF.

The J gene is TRBJ1-1, the V gene TRBV3-1 (or the pseudogene TRBV3-2), with D tentatively TRBD1 (6 bases). The CDR3 is 14 amino acids. The germline CDR1 and CDR2 sequences are LGHDT and YNNKEL (reference sequence). Trimming cost V 0 bases and J 6 bases, with 11 bases left between them. CDR3 region: CASSQEVGAAEAFF. In nucleotides, the CDR3 is TGTGCCAGCAGCCAAGAAGTGGGGGCCGCTGAAGCTTTCTTT.

This chain uses TRBV5-1 with TRBJ1-1; no definite D call. Trimming took 0 bases from V and 1 from J, leaving 13 bases between them. This CDR3 has 16 amino acids. Germline CDR1 SGHRS, CDR2 YFSETQ. The CDR3 DNA reads as TGCGCCAGCAGCTTGGTCGTTAGCGGGCCGAACACTGAAGCTTTCTTT. Protein: CASSLVVSGPNTEAFF. Filled out from reference TRBV5-1 and TRBJ1-1, the complete variable domain reads KAGVTQTPRYLIKTRGQQVTLSCSPISGHRSVSWYQQTPGQGLQFLFEYFSETQRNKGNFPGRFSGRQFSNSRSEMNVSTLELGDSALYLCASSLVVSGPNTEAFFGQGTRLTVV.

The J gene is TRBJ2-7, the V gene TRBV30; TRBD2 agrees at 7 bases. This CDR3 is 15 amino acids long. The germline V gene encodes CDR1 GTSNPN and CDR2 SVGIG (reference sequence). V shed 1 base, J shed 3 bases, and the junction held 9 bases outside the gene matches. The CDR3 DNA reads as TGTGCCTGGAGTGCAGCGGGACCGTTTGACTACGAGCAGTACTTC. Encoded protein: CAWSAAGPFDYEQYF.

The chain is built from TRBV6-5 and TRBJ2-3; D gene ambiguous. This CDR3 spans 14 amino acids. Germline V gene lookup returns CDR1 MNHEY and CDR2 SVGAGI. With 2 bases removed from V and 3 bases from J, the gap between germline ends came to 9 bases. CDR3 coding DNA: TGTGCCAGCAGTTACGGAGCGACGACAGATACGCAGTATTTT. It is translated as CASSYGATTDTQYF.

The rearrangement uses TRBV19 and TRBJ1-3, with D unclear. V lost 5 bases and J lost 0, with 14 bases in between. The length of the CDR3 is 16 residues. In germline, CDR1 is LNHDA, CDR2 SQIVND (reference sequence). The CDR3 DNA follows: TGTGCCAGTAGTCCCCACGCAGGAAACTCTGGAAACACCATATATTTT. Translation: CASSPHAGNSGNTIYF.